One and the same sample provided the 27 T cell receptor beta chains below, sequenced in a study of blood T cell repertoires in COVID-19. Method: immunoSEQ multiplex PCR; TCRdb's copy keeps in-frame clones and lacks some. The sample includes approximately 72,000 clones, almost 85% of them seen just once. The source material was peripheral blood. The source is a man aged 50-59 years with active COVID-19.

V and J are TRBV9 and TRBJ2-7; D possibly corresponds to TRBD2 (6 bases). Trimming left V 0 bases short and J 5 bases short, with 12 bases between. Per the germline V gene, CDR1 is SGDLS and CDR2 is YYNGEE. The length of the CDR3 is 14 residues. CDR3 in amino acids: CASSVAGSANEQYF. The CDR3, as DNA: TGTGCCAGCAGCGTAGCCGGGAGCGCCAACGAGCAGTACTTC.

The V gene is TRBV12-3 or TRBV12-4, the J gene TRBJ2-1, with D possibly TRBD1 on 5 matching bases. The CDR3 consists of 12 residues. The germline V and J ends were trimmed by 3 bases and 7 bases, with 7 bases remaining between them. The CDR3 coding sequence is TGTGCCAGCAGTTTCCCAGGGAATGAGCAGTTCTTC. Encoded protein: CASSFPGNEQFF.

The rearrangement joins TRBV4-2 to TRBJ1-5, with TRBD1 identical over 10 bases. V gave up 2 bases and J gave up 5 bases; unmatched junction bases: 6. Germline V gene sequence: CDR1 LGHNA, CDR2 YNFKEQ. The CDR3 consists of 16 residues. The CDR3 DNA is TGTGCCAGCAGCCAACAAAGGGGGACAGGGGATCAGCCCCAGCATTTT. It translates to CASSQQRGTGDQPQHF.

This sequence joins TRBV2 and TRBJ2-2; D unresolved. The CDR3 totals 14 residues. The ends were cut back, 6 bases at V and 1 base at J, with 9 bases in the middle. Germline V gene data show CDR1 as SNHLY and CDR2 as FYNNEI. CDR3 in amino acids: CASSYTENTGELFF. In DNA, the CDR3 is TGTGCCAGCAGCTATACAGAGAACACCGGGGAGCTGTTTTTT.

This chain connects TRBV19 to TRBJ1-2; 9 nucleotides match TRBD1. V dropped 8 bases and J dropped 4; count of bases not matched to a gene: 8. The CDR3 length is 14 residues. Germline CDR1 LNHDA, CDR2 SQIVND (reference sequence). This CDR3 reads CASQRDRAVYGYTF. The CDR3 bases are TGTGCCAGTCAAAGGGACAGGGCGGTCTATGGCTACACCTTC.

This clone was recorded a few times. The V call is TRBV6-5, the J call TRBJ1-2; no firm D call. V lost 5 bases and J 7 bases, leaving 17 bases between the germline ends. Germline CDR1 reads MNHEY; CDR2 reads SVGAGI. This CDR3 has 14 amino acids. Here the CDR3 DNA reads TGTGCCAGCAGTAGACCGGACGGTCGGGGTGGCTACACCTTC. The encoded protein is CASSRPDGRGGYTF.

This chain connects TRBV7-9 to TRBJ2-7; 11 nucleotides match TRBD1. The junction had 3 bases not matched to a gene; V was cut back by 6 bases and J by 2 bases. The CDR3 has 14 residues. Germline V CDR1 and CDR2: SEHNR, FQNEAQ (reference sequence). The CDR3 DNA is TGTGCCAGCAGGAGGACAGGGGGCCCCTACGAGCAGTACTTC. As protein: CASRRTGGPYEQYF.

The chain uses TRBV3-1 (or the pseudogene TRBV3-2) and TRBJ2-4, with 10 bases matching TRBD1. There are 14 residues in the CDR3. After removal of 3 bases from V and 4 bases from J, the junction contained 0 bases not matched to a gene. Germline V gene lookup returns CDR1 LGHDT and CDR2 YNNKEL (reference sequence). CDR3 region: CASSQDRGKNIQYF. DNA of the CDR3: TGTGCCAGCAGCCAGGACAGGGGGAAAAACATTCAGTACTTC.

This chain uses TRBV7-2 with TRBJ2-7; TRBD2 is a possible D gene (6 bases). Trimming pared 4 bases from V and 0 bases from J, leaving 16 bases between. The CDR3 is made up of 16 amino acids. Germline V gene lookup returns CDR1 SGHTA and CDR2 FQGNSA. The CDR3 sequence: CASSSPSSASSYEQYF. CDR3 sequence (DNA): TGTGCCAGCAGCTCTCCTTCTAGCGCAAGCTCCTACGAGCAGTACTTC.

The chain couples TRBV12-5 to TRBJ2-7; D is uncertain. Germline CDR1 LGHNT, CDR2 FRNRAP. CDR3 size: 15 residues. Trimming stripped 1 base from V and 2 bases from J, with 12 bases between. CDR3 amino acids: CASGLDGTVTYEQYF. DNA for the CDR3: TGTGCTAGTGGTTTGGACGGAACAGTCACCTACGAGCAGTACTTC.

This chain links TRBV18 with TRBJ2-1, with unresolved D. The CDR3 is 14 residues long. Germline CDR1 reads KGHSH; CDR2 reads LQKENI. V was trimmed by 0 bases and J by 2 bases, leaving 5 bases between them. The CDR3 is CASSPPRTYNEQFF. CDR3 nucleotide sequence: TGTGCCAGCTCACCACCGCGGACCTACAATGAGCAGTTCTTC. The full variable domain, in which reference TRBV18 and TRBJ2-1 provide the parts outside the CDR3, is NAGVMQNPRHLVRRRGQEARLRCSPMKGHSHVYWYRQLPEEGLKFMVYLQKENIIDESGMPKERFSAEFPKEGPSILRIQQVVRGDSAAYFCASSPPRTYNEQFFGPGTRLTVL.

CDR3 coding DNA: TGTGCCAGCAGCTCCTGGGTCGGGGGTCCCATGGACACCATATATTTT. Translating gives CASSSWVGGPMDTIYF. The chain couples TRBV5-8 to TRBJ1-3; maybe TRBD1 (5 bases). V lost 3 bases to trimming and J lost 8 bases, with 21 bases between them. Per germline, CDR1 SGHTS and CDR2 YDEGEE. The CDR3 covers 16 residues.

The chain couples TRBV19 to TRBJ1-1, with 7 bases identical to TRBD1. V was pared by 7 bases and J by 0 bases, with 11 bases of the junction left unmatched. Per the germline V gene, CDR1 is LNHDA and CDR2 is SQIVND (reference sequence). This CDR3 is built from 16 residues. For the CDR3, the DNA is TGTGCCAGTACCCCCAACAGGGGCCATATGAACACTGAAGCTTTCTTT. Its translation is CASTPNRGHMNTEAFF.

The V call is TRBV5-5, the J call TRBJ1-1; 12 nucleotides align to TRBD1. V shed 5 bases and J 3 bases; nucleotides not matched to a gene: 8. This CDR3 spans 16 amino acids. Germline V gene lookup returns CDR1 SGHKS and CDR2 YYEKEE (reference sequence). This CDR3 reads CASSGGTGGPYTEAFF. In nucleotides, the CDR3 is TGTGCCAGCAGTGGAGGGACAGGGGGCCCGTACACTGAAGCTTTCTTT. Supplemented by reference TRBV5-5 and TRBJ1-1, the full variable domain reads DAGVTQSPTHLIKTRGQQVTLRCSPISGHKSVSWYQQVLGQGPQFIFQYYEKEERGRGNFPDRFSARQFPNYSSELNVNALLLGDSALYLCASSGGTGGPYTEAFFGQGTRLTVV.

CDR3 protein: CASSLGDRSFYGYTF. CDR3 bases: TGTGCCAGCAGCTTGGGGGACAGGAGCTTCTATGGCTACACCTTC. The chain employs TRBV5-5 and TRBJ1-2; 8 nucleotides match TRBD1. The CDR3 is made up of 15 amino acids. Trimming cost V 0 bases and J 4 bases; bases outside gene matches: 5. Germline V gene lookup returns CDR1 SGHKS and CDR2 YYEKEE (reference sequence).

This clone has just one count. The J gene is TRBJ2-1, the V gene TRBV7-2; TRBD2 matches at 9 bases. The V segment lost 5 bases and the J segment 8 bases; nucleotides outside the gene matches: 13. Per the germline V gene, CDR1 is SGHTA and CDR2 is FQGNSA. The CDR3 contains 16 residues. The CDR3 DNA follows: TGTGCCAGCAGCCGTACGGTGGCTAGCGGGACAGATGAGCAGTTCTTC. It specifies CASSRTVASGTDEQFF. The whole variable domain, remainder taken from reference TRBV7-2 and TRBJ2-1, is GAGVSQSPSNKVTEKGKDVELRCDPISGHTALYWYRQSLGQGLEFLIYFQGNSAPDKSGLPSDRFSAERTGGSVSTLTIQRTQQEDSAVYLCASSRTVASGTDEQFFGPGTRLTVL.

This clone has more than one count but fewer than ten. The chain employs TRBV7-9 and TRBJ1-1; D not certain. The ends were cut back, 5 bases at V and 3 bases at J, with 13 bases in the middle. The CDR3 sequence is 14 residues long. Germline V lookup: CDR1 SEHNR, CDR2 FQNEAQ (reference sequence). CDR3 protein: CASSVSQADTEAFF. The CDR3 DNA sequence: TGTGCCAGCAGCGTTAGTCAAGCCGACACTGAAGCTTTCTTT.

In its sample, this clone was seen once. The chain combines TRBV7-8 with TRBJ2-2; D unclear. Germline CDR1 is SGHVS and CDR2 is FQNEAQ. V was shortened by 5 bases and J by 3 bases, with 13 bases between the two germline ends. The CDR3 runs to 15 residues. The CDR3 DNA reads TGTGCCAGCAGCCTGACTGGCCGCGACACCGGGGAGCTGTTTTTT. Residues: CASSLTGRDTGELFF.

In this sample, this clone turned up once. The J gene is TRBJ2-1, the V gene TRBV6-2 or TRBV6-3, with TRBD2 identical over 8 bases. After removal of 2 bases from V and 0 bases from J, the junction contained 9 bases not matched to a gene. From germline, CDR1 is MNHEY and CDR2 SVGEGT. This CDR3 region has 18 residues. The DNA for the CDR3 is TGTGCCAGCAGTTACCCCCTCGGGGCGGGGGGCTCCTACAATGAGCAGTTCTTC. Its protein is CASSYPLGAGGSYNEQFF.

The V and J genes are TRBV7-8 and TRBJ2-1; tentatively, D is TRBD1 or TRBD2 (5 bases each). This CDR3 contains 12 residues. Trimming took off 5 bases at V and 15 bases at J, with 17 bases between the two ends. From germline, CDR1 is SGHVS and CDR2 FQNEAQ. The CDR3 DNA sequence: TGTGCCAGCAGCCGACTACCAGGGTGGATGTTCTTC. Translating gives CASSRLPGWMFF. Variable domain in full (rest from reference TRBV7-8 and TRBJ2-1): GAGVSQSPRYKVAKRGQDVALRCDPISGHVSLFWYQQALGQGPEFLTYFQNEAQLDKSGLPSDRFFAERPEGSVSTLKIQRTQQEDSAVYLCASSRLPGWMFFGPGTRLTVL.

V usage is TRBV15 and J usage is TRBJ2-5; the match to TRBD1 covers 8 bases. With 3 bases clipped from V and 4 bases from J, the junction kept 7 bases outside the gene matches. The CDR3 is made up of 15 amino acids. CDR1 LNHNV and CDR2 YYDKDF come from the germline V gene (reference sequence). The CDR3 nucleotides read TGTGCCACCAGCAGGGCCAGGACAGGGCGAGAGACCCAGTACTTC. Residues: CATSRARTGRETQYF.

The chain joins TRBV18 to TRBJ2-7, with 8 bases matching TRBD1. V was clipped by 1 base and J by 1 base; unmatched bases: 12. In germline, CDR1 is KGHSH, CDR2 LQKENI. This CDR3 spans 18 amino acids. Here the CDR3 reads CASSPQQTGAGMSYEQYF. CDR3 nucleotide sequence: TGTGCCAGCTCACCACAACAGACAGGGGCGGGGATGTCCTACGAGCAGTACTTC.

The V and J genes are TRBV29-1 and TRBJ2-1, with 7 bases matching TRBD2. Germline CDR1 and CDR2: SQVTM and ANQGSEA. This CDR3 region has 12 residues. V dropped 6 bases and J dropped 6; count of bases not matched to a gene: 5. The CDR3 region is CSVPSGPNEQFF. The CDR3 nucleotides read TGCAGCGTCCCTAGCGGACCCAATGAGCAGTTCTTC.

The rearrangement joins TRBV10-3 to TRBJ1-2, with D possibly TRBD1 on 6 matching bases. Deletions cut 11 bases from V and 3 bases from J, with 13 bases between. This CDR3 spans 12 amino acids. Germline CDR1 ENHRY, CDR2 SYGVKD. CDR3 region: CAVDPGDYGYTF. DNA for the CDR3: TGTGCCGTAGACCCAGGGGACTATGGCTACACCTTC.

V and J are TRBV7-9 and TRBJ1-2, with D uncertain. Germline CDR1 and CDR2: SEHNR and FQNEAQ (reference sequence). The CDR3 length is 11 residues. The V and J ends lost 7 bases and 7 bases respectively, with 10 bases between them. The CDR3 loop is CASKIAVGYTF. In DNA, the CDR3 is TGTGCCAGCAAGATCGCAGTTGGCTACACCTTC.

This clone occurred once. This sequence joins TRBV7-8 and TRBJ1-2; the match to TRBD1 covers 7 bases. With 1 base clipped from V and 8 bases from J, the junction kept 7 bases outside the gene matches. Looked up from germline, CDR1 is SGHVS and CDR2 is FQNEAQ. The CDR3 has 14 residues. CDR3 protein: CASSLGEGARGYTF. CDR3 DNA: TGTGCCAGCAGCTTAGGTGAGGGGGCGCGAGGCTACACCTTC.

In this sample, this clone turned up once. The V call is TRBV11-2, the J call TRBJ1-4; the D is unclear. The length of the CDR3 is 13 residues. Looked up from germline, CDR1 is SGHAT and CDR2 is FQNNGV. Trimming cost V 2 bases and J 7 bases, with 8 bases left between them. This CDR3 reads CASSLSVGEKLFF. Here the CDR3 DNA reads TGTGCCAGCAGCTTATCAGTTGGTGAAAAACTGTTTTTT.